This record looks at one T cell receptor beta chain sequence and its context. Its antigen is as yet unknown. Germline V CDR1 and CDR2: MNHEY, SMNVEV (reference sequence). Trimming took 0 bases from V and 4 from J, leaving 7 bases between them. There are 13 residues in the CDR3. This sample stems from a study of shared clonotypes between healthy human individuals. Study-level background: Plates per donor: three CD4 naive, three CD4 memory, two CD8 naive, one CD8 memory. Study-level points and caveats: Across a handful of donors, naive CD4 shared around 5.4%, naive CD8 under 4%, memory CD4 2% to 2.5%, memory CD8 around 0.42%. Naive subsets tended to show greater estimated richness than memory subsets.

In the sorted-subset replicate PCRs, 150 to 200 ng DNA, 25,000 to 30,000 T cell genomes, was used. Clones were read by immunoSEQ multiplex PCR, and TCRdb kept only the in-frame ones, dropping some. Here the sample spans 170,000 or so clones, approximately 60% being singletons. The sequence was obtained from a man aged 30 to 45 in good health. This chain uses TRBV27 with TRBJ2-7; D remains ambiguous. Sequenced: memory CD4+ T cells sorted from blood. Sample subset: CD45RA-negative fraction. The CDR3 sequence: CASSLSGLYEQYF. The CDR3, as DNA: TGTGCCAGCAGTTTATCCGGGTTGTACGAGCAGTACTTC.